The rows below give T cell receptor beta chains drawn from one sample of a study of shared clonotypes between healthy human individuals. Libraries were prepared by immunoSEQ multiplex PCR; TCRdb keeps only in-frame clonotypes and omits some of them. The sample records approximately 2.5 million clones, around nine tenths being singletons. The sample consisted of naive CD4+ T cells sorted from blood. The receptors were gathered from a man aged 18 to 29 in good health. Both conserved end residues are trimmed from each CDR3.

v_call: TRBV9; j_call: TRBJ2-7; cdr3_aa: ASSPRKGGEQY
v_call: TRBV2; j_call: TRBJ1-1; cdr3_aa: ASSGDRGSEAF
v_call: TRBV11-2; j_call: TRBJ2-2; cdr3_aa: ASSLRGNGGELF
v_call: TRBV7-2; j_call: TRBJ2-7; cdr3_aa: ASSLVGQGSYEQY
v_call: TRBV7-2; j_call: TRBJ2-6; cdr3_aa: ASSLTGSISGANVLT
v_call: TRBV10-3; j_call: TRBJ1-5; cdr3_aa: AISKERDSNQPQH
v_call: TRBV2; j_call: TRBJ1-2; cdr3_aa: ASAIPGTSNGYT
v_call: TRBV5-6; j_call: TRBJ1-2; cdr3_aa: ASSWGQNYGYT
v_call: TRBV15; j_call: TRBJ2-5; cdr3_aa: ATSIEETQY
v_call: TRBV28; j_call: TRBJ1-6; cdr3_aa: ASSRHGQGASPLH
v_call: TRBV10-3; j_call: TRBJ2-3; cdr3_aa: AISESRSGADTQY
v_call: TRBV30; j_call: TRBJ2-3; cdr3_aa: AWNPLRGPGTDTQY
v_call: TRBV9; j_call: TRBJ2-3; cdr3_aa: ASSVADDTQY
v_call: TRBV6-5; j_call: TRBJ1-6; cdr3_aa: ASSAGTGNSPLH
v_call: TRBV25-1; j_call: TRBJ1-6; cdr3_aa: ASTREDRGNSPLH
v_call: TRBV5-4; j_call: TRBJ1-5; cdr3_aa: ASSFWGAGAGSQPQH
v_call: TRBV27; j_call: TRBJ1-5; cdr3_aa: ASSFGSGNQPQH
v_call: TRBV13; j_call: TRBJ1-1; cdr3_aa: ASSPRGRNTEAF
v_call: TRBV29-1; j_call: TRBJ2-3; cdr3_aa: SAPAGTATTDTQY
v_call: TRBV9; j_call: TRBJ1-1; cdr3_aa: ASSVTLGTEAF
v_call: TRBV29-1; j_call: TRBJ1-2; cdr3_aa: SLGTGAANT
v_call: TRBV4-3; j_call: TRBJ1-4; cdr3_aa: ASSQGNLQGETNEKLF
v_call: TRBV5-1; j_call: TRBJ2-2; cdr3_aa: ASSLEPTSNGELF
v_call: TRBV25-1; j_call: TRBJ1-1; cdr3_aa: ASSPGVISNTEAF
v_call: TRBV11-2; j_call: TRBJ1-2; cdr3_aa: ASSIQGLYGYT
v_call: TRBV10-3; j_call: TRBJ2-7; cdr3_aa: AIRPDGVSYEQY
v_call: TRBV2; j_call: TRBJ1-5; cdr3_aa: ASSEDPGQGVKPQH
v_call: TRBV11-1; j_call: TRBJ2-3; cdr3_aa: ASSFSGSRPDTQY
v_call: TRBV29-1; j_call: TRBJ1-1; cdr3_aa: SVEADRERSTEAF
v_call: TRBV7-6; j_call: TRBJ2-1; cdr3_aa: ASMSPGQGNEQF
v_call: TRBV19; j_call: TRBJ2-7; cdr3_aa: ASSIQGYEQY
v_call: TRBV10-1; j_call: TRBJ1-5; cdr3_aa: AIDRGSRQPQH
v_call: TRBV5-4; j_call: TRBJ2-7; cdr3_aa: ASSWDRGSYEQY
v_call: TRBV11-2; j_call: TRBJ2-6; cdr3_aa: ASSFSGPGANVLT
v_call: TRBV25-1; j_call: TRBJ2-3; cdr3_aa: ASSLRGADTQY
v_call: TRBV5-1; j_call: TRBJ1-6; cdr3_aa: ASSSRQGASSPLH
v_call: TRBV5-1; j_call: TRBJ2-2; cdr3_aa: ASSLDGTNTGELF
v_call: TRBV7-2; j_call: TRBJ1-5; cdr3_aa: ASSYEGSSNQPQH
v_call: TRBV19; j_call: TRBJ2-7; cdr3_aa: ASARDRGFYEQY
v_call: TRBV2; j_call: TRBJ2-6; cdr3_aa: ASSAQGSGANVLT
v_call: TRBV7-3; j_call: TRBJ2-5; cdr3_aa: ASSLQPAGGQETQY
v_call: TRBV18; j_call: TRBJ2-3; cdr3_aa: ASSPGQGRDTQY
v_call: TRBV15; j_call: TRBJ1-1; cdr3_aa: ATSTIGGLMNTEAF
v_call: TRBV30; j_call: TRBJ1-3; cdr3_aa: AWYRDYGNTIY
v_call: TRBV11-2; j_call: TRBJ2-5; cdr3_aa: ASTRGGAGGETQY
v_call: TRBV18; j_call: TRBJ2-1; cdr3_aa: ASSQRNLADNEQF